This TCR beta chain derives from a study of human T cells and chemical hapten exposure. Time point described: patch test 2, 6 weeks after DPC sensitization. Noted treatment: therapeutic diphenylcyclopropenone sensitization with weekly scalp DPC. Blood was collected ahead of every patch test applied. In this sample, this clonotype turned up many times. TCRdb reanalysed the RACE reads using MiXCR and keeps one entry per CDR3 protein. Of more than 80,000 distinct CDR3 sequences detected, around 9.3% appear once; the ten largest clones hold roughly 5%. This receptor was identified in a woman in her forties or fifties with alopecia areata. Some clones in this sample may be carry-over from other donors' samples. The sample consisted of whole blood, taken in connection with sensitization to the hapten diphenylcyclopropenone (DPC).

This CDR3 is CASRSLGVRYTEAFF. DNA of the CDR3: TGTGCCAGCAGGAGCTTGGGGGTTCGTTACACTGAAGCTTTCTTT. This chain connects TRBV2 to TRBJ1-1; tentative D call: TRBD1 (5 bases). Trimming removed 6 bases at V and 3 bases at J, with 17 bases between. The germline gives CDR1 SNHLY, CDR2 FYNNEI. This CDR3 spans 15 amino acids. The full variable domain, rest sourced from reference TRBV2 and TRBJ1-1, is EPEVTQTPSHQVTQMGQEVILRCVPISNHLYFYWYRQILGQKVEFLVSFYNNEISEKSEIFDDQFSVERPDGSNFTLKIRSTKLEDSAMYFCASRSLGVRYTEAFFGQGTRLTVV.